This T cell receptor (beta chain) was identified during a study of cytomegalovirus exposure and HLA in healthy donors. Study in general: Among the roughly 400 genotyped donors, around 81% were placed in the Caucasian-associated ancestry cluster.

Points from the study as a whole: Roughly uniform sequencing depth across donors was assumed, possibly incorrectly. Cytomegalovirus-associated status was assigned to about 150 TCR beta chains. In a later analysis, a missense DCLRE1C variant was linked to TCR beta V- and J-gene trimming.

PCR was performed using 60 Vbeta and 13 Jbeta primers. Measured with immunoSEQ multiplex PCR; TCRdb has only the in-frame clones, and not every one. The table lists about 190,000 clones, 82% of them singletons. Turning to this clone: Its target is not known.

The CDR3 has 14 amino acids. V lost 3 bases, J lost 7 bases, and 12 bases lay in between. CDR1 is SNHLY and CDR2 is FYNNEI in the germline V gene. The chain carries TRBV2 and TRBJ1-4; no clear D gene. This sequence was found in a woman aged 18-30 years in good health and CMV-seronegative. Sequenced sample: PBMCs. CDR3 DNA: TGTGCCAGCAGTGATAAAGGTTGGAGTGAAAAACTGTTTTTT. Protein sequence: CASSDKGWSEKLFF. Full variable domain (rest looked up from reference TRBV2 and TRBJ1-4): EPEVTQTPSHQVTQMGQEVILRCVPISNHLYFYWYRQILGQKVEFLVSFYNNEISEKSEIFDDQFSVERPDGSNFTLKIRSTKLEDSAMYFCASSDKGWSEKLFFGSGTQLSVL.